These 14 T cell receptor beta chains came from one sample sequenced in a study of T cell responses to AZD1222 COVID-19 vaccine. TCRdb's table, derived via immunoSEQ multiplex PCR, lists solely in-frame clones and lacks some. The table shows roughly 100,000 clones, with roughly 89% occurring only once. The source material was peripheral blood, sampled on day 0 of AZD1222 vaccination. The source of these receptors is an adult in good health.

The genes are TRBV6-2 or TRBV6-3 and TRBJ2-3, with TRBD2 identical over 13 bases. Per the germline V gene, CDR1 is MNHEY and CDR2 is SVGEGT. This CDR3 contains 16 residues. The V segment lost 6 bases and the J segment 1 base; nucleotides outside the gene matches: 4. The CDR3: CASSRTSGRGTDTQYF. The CDR3 bases are TGTGCCAGCAGCCGTACTAGCGGGAGGGGCACAGATACGCAGTATTTT.

The chain uses TRBV6-2 or TRBV6-3 and TRBJ2-2; 7 bases agree with TRBD1. Trimming took 6 bases from V and 6 from J; bases not matched to a gene: 10. CDR3 length: 15 amino acids. Germline CDR1 MNHEY, CDR2 SVGEGT. Here the CDR3 reads CASSQQGSGAGELFF. The DNA for the CDR3 is TGTGCCAGCAGCCAACAGGGGAGTGGGGCCGGGGAGCTGTTTTTT.

This rearrangement joins TRBV5-6 to TRBJ2-7, with D perhaps TRBD2 (5 bases). CDR3 size: 14 residues. Trimming stripped 3 bases from V and 1 base from J, with 11 bases between. Per germline, CDR1 SGHDT and CDR2 YYEEEE. The DNA for the CDR3 is TGTGCCAGCAGCTCGGGGTGGGTATCCTACGAGCAGTACTTC. Protein product: CASSSGWVSYEQYF.

The genes are TRBV29-1 and TRBJ2-3, with D possibly being TRBD1 (5 bases). Germline CDR1 is SQVTM and CDR2 is ANQGSEA. The CDR3 loop spans 13 amino acids. V dropped 7 bases and J dropped 6 bases, with 17 bases sitting between them. The CDR3 spells CSARLGATDTQYF. The DNA of the CDR3 is TGCAGCGCCCGCCTTGGGGCAACTGATACGCAGTATTTT.

The V call is TRBV30, the J call TRBJ1-4; 8 bases align to TRBD1. In germline, CDR1 is GTSNPN, CDR2 SVGIG (reference sequence). This CDR3 has 13 residues. V gave up 5 bases and J gave up 4 bases; unmatched junction bases: 3. CDR3 in DNA: TGTGCCTGGGGACAGGGTTTTAATGAAAAACTGTTTTTT. Translated: CAWGQGFNEKLFF.

Remarks on this clone: The sample carries other DNA sequences with the same CDR3. The chain uses TRBV4-3 and TRBJ2-3; D gene unclear. V was pared by 3 bases and J by 2 bases, with 9 bases between. The CDR3 sequence is 14 residues long. Germline V gene sequence: CDR1 LGHNA, CDR2 YSLEER. In nucleotides, the CDR3 is TGCGCCAGCAGCCAGGGCCCTTTCACAGATACGCAGTATTTT. Translating it yields CASSQGPFTDTQYF.

The chain couples TRBV5-1 to TRBJ1-3; weak D call: TRBD1 (5 bases). Germline V gene sequence: CDR1 SGHRS, CDR2 YFSETQ. V lost 7 bases and J 0 bases, leaving 11 bases between the germline ends. This CDR3 contains 14 residues. The CDR3 DNA is TGCGCCAGCGCCCTTGGGGCCTCTGGAAACACCATATATTTT. Translation: CASALGASGNTIYF. Drawing the rest from reference TRBV5-1 and TRBJ1-3, the complete variable domain is KAGVTQTPRYLIKTRGQQVTLSCSPISGHRSVSWYQQTPGQGLQFLFEYFSETQRNKGNFPGRFSGRQFSNSRSEMNVSTLELGDSALYLCASALGASGNTIYFGEGSWLTVV.

The chain links TRBV3-1 (or the pseudogene TRBV3-2) to TRBJ2-2; a possible D gene is TRBD2 (5 bases). V lost 1 base and J lost 8, with 8 bases in between. The CDR3 has 13 amino acids. The V gene's germline CDR1 is LGHDT and CDR2 YNNKEL (reference sequence). In nucleotides, the CDR3 is TGTGCCAGCAGCCAAGGGACTGGGGGGGAGCTGTTTTTT. Translated: CASSQGTGGELFF.

This rearrangement joins TRBV11-3 to TRBJ1-4; TRBD1 agrees at 9 bases. Trimming removed 6 bases from V and 7 bases from J; junction bases left unmatched: 6. Germline lookup yields CDR1 SGHNT and CDR2 YENEEA. The CDR3 runs 14 residues. The CDR3 DNA follows: TGTGCCAGCAGTTCCACAGGGGGCCCTGAAAAACTGTTTTTT. Amino acid sequence: CASSSTGGPEKLFF. Based on the CDR3 plus reference TRBV11-3 and TRBJ1-4, the full variable domain is EAGVVQSPRYKIIEKKQPVAFWCNPISGHNTLYWYLQNLGQGPELLIRYENEEAVDDSQLPKDRFSAERLKGVDSTLKIQPAELGDSAVYLCASSSTGGPEKLFFGSGTQLSVL.

The CDR3 coding sequence is TGTGCCAGCAGTTTAAGTGGAGGTTCGGGGGGCAACTATGGCTACACCTTC. Translated, it gives CASSLSGGSGGNYGYTF. The V call is TRBV28, the J call TRBJ1-2; possibly TRBD1 for D (6 bases). The V end lost 2 bases, the J end lost 2 bases, and 18 bases lay between the germline ends. Germline CDR1 and CDR2: MDHEN and SYDVKM. There are 17 residues in the CDR3.

This chain connects TRBV7-2 to TRBJ1-1; tentatively, D is TRBD1 (5 bases). With 5 bases removed from V and 6 bases from J, the gap between germline ends came to 16 bases. This CDR3 region has 14 residues. Germline assignment: CDR1 SGHTA and CDR2 FQGNSA. CDR3 DNA: TGTGCCAGCAGCCCACGGAGGAGGGACGCTGAAGCTTTCTTT. It translates to CASSPRRRDAEAFF. Using reference TRBV7-2 and TRBJ1-1 for the parts outside the CDR3, the full variable domain is GAGVSQSPSNKVTEKGKDVELRCDPISGHTALYWYRQSLGQGLEFLIYFQGNSAPDKSGLPSDRFSAERTGGSVSTLTIQRTQQEDSAVYLCASSPRRRDAEAFFGQGTRLTVV.

The V call is TRBV11-2, the J call TRBJ1-1, with TRBD1 matching 9 bases. The germline V gene has CDR1 SGHAT and CDR2 FQNNGV. This CDR3 spans 15 amino acids. Germline trimming cut 3 bases from V and 8 bases from J; bases unmatched to any gene: 10. The CDR3 protein is CASSFKGQGTLEAFF. DNA of the CDR3: TGTGCCAGCAGCTTCAAGGGACAGGGAACACTCGAAGCTTTCTTT.

The chain is built from TRBV13 and TRBJ1-6; 8 positions match TRBD1. This CDR3 region has 16 residues. Germline V gene sequence: CDR1 PRHDT, CDR2 FYEKMQ (reference sequence). The ends lost 8 bases at V and 7 bases at J; junction bases unmatched: 13. Written as DNA, the CDR3 is TGTGCCAGCTCTTCAGGGGGCACTTCGGAGAATTCACCCCTCCACTTT. Protein sequence: CASSSGGTSENSPLHF.

The chain uses TRBV6-5 and TRBJ2-2; 8 bases are shared with TRBD1. The junction had 6 bases not matched to a gene; V was cut back by 5 bases and J by 4 bases. This CDR3 region has 15 residues. CDR1 and CDR2 from the germline V gene are MNHEY and SVGAGI. The CDR3 region is CASSLDRGSTGELFF. The CDR3 nucleotides are TGTGCCAGCAGTCTCGACAGGGGAAGCACCGGGGAGCTGTTTTTT.